This T cell receptor (beta chain) was identified in a study of T-cell memory formation after mild COVID-19. Findings of the study overall: Several responding clones turned up in pre-infection memory, indicating that cross-reactive memory may have taken part.

Each CDR3 protein is one row after TCRdb ran MiXCR on the 5' RACE reads. In the table there are 85,000 to 120,000 distinct CDR3 sequences, under 15% of which are singletons. This CDR3 spans 15 amino acids. Per the germline V gene, CDR1 is SEHNR and CDR2 is FQNEAQ (reference sequence). V trimming: 5 bases; J trimming: 0 bases; junction bases outside the gene matches: 4. This clonotype has a handful of counts. Its specificity is unknown. The sample comprised PBMCs or a T cell subset sorted from them (not recorded which). The chain joins TRBV7-9 to TRBJ2-1; 7 bases map to TRBD2. This TCR derives from an adult woman who had mild COVID-19 (a few samples of this study predate the infection). Cell type and time point are not known. CDR3 DNA: TGTGCCAGCAGCCCCCAGCGGGGCTCCTACAATGAGCAGTTCTTC. Its translation is CASSPQRGSYNEQFF.